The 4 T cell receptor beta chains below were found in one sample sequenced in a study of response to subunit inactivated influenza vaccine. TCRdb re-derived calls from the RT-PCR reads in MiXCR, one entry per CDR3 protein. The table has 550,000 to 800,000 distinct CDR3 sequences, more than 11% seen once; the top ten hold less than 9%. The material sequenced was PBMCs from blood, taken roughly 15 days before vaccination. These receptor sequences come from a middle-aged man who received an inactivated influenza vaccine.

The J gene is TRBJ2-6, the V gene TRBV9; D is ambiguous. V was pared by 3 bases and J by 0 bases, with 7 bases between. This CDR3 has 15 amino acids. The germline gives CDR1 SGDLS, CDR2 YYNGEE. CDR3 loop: CASSETVSGANVLTF. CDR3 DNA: TGTGCCAGCAGCGAAACAGTCTCTGGGGCCAACGTCCTGACTTTC.

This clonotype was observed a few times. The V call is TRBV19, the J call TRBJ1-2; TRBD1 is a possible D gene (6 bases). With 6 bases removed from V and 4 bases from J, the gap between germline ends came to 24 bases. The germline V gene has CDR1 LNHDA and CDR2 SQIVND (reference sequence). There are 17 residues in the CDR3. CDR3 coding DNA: TGTGCCAGTAGCAGGGGAGGGACTCAAAGACATCTCTATGGCTACACCTTC. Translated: CASSRGGTQRHLYGYTF.

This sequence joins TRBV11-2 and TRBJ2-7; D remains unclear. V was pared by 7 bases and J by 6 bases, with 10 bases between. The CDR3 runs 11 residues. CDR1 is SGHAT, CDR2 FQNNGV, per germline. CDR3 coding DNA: TGTGCCAGCAAGGAAGGGTCCGAGCAGTACTTC. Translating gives CASKEGSEQYF.

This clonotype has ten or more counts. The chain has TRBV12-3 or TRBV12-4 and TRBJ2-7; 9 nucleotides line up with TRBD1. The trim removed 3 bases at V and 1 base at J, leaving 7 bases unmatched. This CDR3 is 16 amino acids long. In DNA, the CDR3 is TGTGCCAGCAGTTTCAGGGGACAGGGCAGGTCCTACGAGCAGTACTTC. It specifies CASSFRGQGRSYEQYF.